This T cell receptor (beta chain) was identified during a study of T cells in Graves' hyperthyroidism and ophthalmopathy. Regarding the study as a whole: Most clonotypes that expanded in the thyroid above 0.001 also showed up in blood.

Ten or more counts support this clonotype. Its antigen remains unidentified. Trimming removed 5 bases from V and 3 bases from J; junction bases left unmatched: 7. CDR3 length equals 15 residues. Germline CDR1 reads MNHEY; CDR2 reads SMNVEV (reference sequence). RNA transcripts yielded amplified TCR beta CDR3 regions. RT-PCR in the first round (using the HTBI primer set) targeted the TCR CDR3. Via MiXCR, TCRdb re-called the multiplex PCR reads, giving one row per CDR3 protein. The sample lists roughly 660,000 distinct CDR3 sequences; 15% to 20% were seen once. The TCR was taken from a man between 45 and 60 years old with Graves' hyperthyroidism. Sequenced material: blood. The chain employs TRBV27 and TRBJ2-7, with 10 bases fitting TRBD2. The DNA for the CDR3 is TGTGCCAGCAGTCTTTGGGGGACTAGCGTCTACGAGCAGTACTTC. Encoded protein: CASSLWGTSVYEQYF.